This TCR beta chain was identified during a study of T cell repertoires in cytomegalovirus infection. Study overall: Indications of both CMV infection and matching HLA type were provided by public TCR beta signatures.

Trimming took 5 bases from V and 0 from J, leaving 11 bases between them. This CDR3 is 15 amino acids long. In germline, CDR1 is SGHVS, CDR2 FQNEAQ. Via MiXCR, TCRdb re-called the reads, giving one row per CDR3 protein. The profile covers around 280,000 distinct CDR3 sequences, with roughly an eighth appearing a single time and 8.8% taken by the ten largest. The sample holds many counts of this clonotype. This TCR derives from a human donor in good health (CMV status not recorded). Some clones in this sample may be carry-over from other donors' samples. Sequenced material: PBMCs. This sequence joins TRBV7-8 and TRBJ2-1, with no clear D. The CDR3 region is CASSKDSSSYNEQFF. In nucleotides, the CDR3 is TGTGCCAGCAGCAAAGACTCAAGCTCCTACAATGAGCAGTTCTTC.